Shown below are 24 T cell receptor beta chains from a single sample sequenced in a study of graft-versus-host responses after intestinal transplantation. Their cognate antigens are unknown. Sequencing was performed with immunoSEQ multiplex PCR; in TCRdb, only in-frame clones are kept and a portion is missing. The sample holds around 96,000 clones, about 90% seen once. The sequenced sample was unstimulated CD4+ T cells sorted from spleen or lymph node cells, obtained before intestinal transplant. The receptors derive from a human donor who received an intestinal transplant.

The CDR3 DNA reads as TGTGCCAGCAGTGAAGCCTCGAGACAGGGGGCTGTGCCCCAGCATTTT. This translates into CASSEASRQGAVPQHF. The chain combines TRBV6-1 with TRBJ1-5; 10 bases are shared with TRBD1. V lost 0 bases to trimming and J lost 9 bases; unmatched junction nucleotides: 8. Germline V gene sequence: CDR1 MNHNS, CDR2 SASEGT. The CDR3 is 16 amino acids.

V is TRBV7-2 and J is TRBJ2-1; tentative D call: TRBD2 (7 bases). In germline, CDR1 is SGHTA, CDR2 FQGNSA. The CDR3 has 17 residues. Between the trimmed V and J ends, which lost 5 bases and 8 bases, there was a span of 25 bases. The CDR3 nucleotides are TGTGCCAGCAGCGGAGGGGGGGCGGGGACGACTTTGGATGAGCAGTTCTTC. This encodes CASSGGGAGTTLDEQFF.

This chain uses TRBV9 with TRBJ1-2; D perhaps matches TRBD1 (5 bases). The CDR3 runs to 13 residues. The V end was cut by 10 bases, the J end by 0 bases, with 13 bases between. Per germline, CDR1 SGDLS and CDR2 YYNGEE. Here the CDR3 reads CAGGGYSNYGYTF. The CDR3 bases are TGTGCCGGGGGGGGGTATTCTAACTATGGCTACACCTTC. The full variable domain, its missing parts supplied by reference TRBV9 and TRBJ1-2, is DSGVTQTPKHLITATGQRVTLRCSPRSGDLSVYWYQQSLDQGLQFLIQYYNGEERAKGNILERFSAQQFPDLHSELNLSSLELGDSALYFCAGGGYSNYGYTFGSGTRLTVV.

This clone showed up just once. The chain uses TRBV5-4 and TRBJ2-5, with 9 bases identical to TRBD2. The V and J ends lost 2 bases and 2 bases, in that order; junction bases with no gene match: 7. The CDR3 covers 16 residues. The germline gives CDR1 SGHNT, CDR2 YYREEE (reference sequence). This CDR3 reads CASSFPRRGGQETQYF. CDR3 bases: TGTGCCAGCAGCTTTCCGAGGCGGGGGGGACAAGAGACCCAGTACTTC.

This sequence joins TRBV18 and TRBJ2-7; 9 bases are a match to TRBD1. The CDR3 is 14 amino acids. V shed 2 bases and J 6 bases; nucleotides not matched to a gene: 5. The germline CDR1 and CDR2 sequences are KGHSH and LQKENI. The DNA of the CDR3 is TGTGCCAGCTCACCAGGGACAGGGTACGGCGAGCAGTACTTC. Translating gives CASSPGTGYGEQYF.

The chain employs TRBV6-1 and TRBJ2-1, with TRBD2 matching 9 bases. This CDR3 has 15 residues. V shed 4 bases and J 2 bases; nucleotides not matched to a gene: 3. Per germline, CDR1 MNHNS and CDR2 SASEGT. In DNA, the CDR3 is TGTGCCAGCAGTGTTAGCGGGAGTACCTACAATGAGCAGTTCTTC. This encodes CASSVSGSTYNEQFF.

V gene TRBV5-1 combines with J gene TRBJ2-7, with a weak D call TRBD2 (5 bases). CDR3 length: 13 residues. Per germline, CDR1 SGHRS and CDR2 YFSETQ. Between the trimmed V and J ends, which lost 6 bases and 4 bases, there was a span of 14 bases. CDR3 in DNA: TGCGCCAGCAAGATGGGAGACCCTTACGAGCAGTACTTC. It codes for CASKMGDPYEQYF.

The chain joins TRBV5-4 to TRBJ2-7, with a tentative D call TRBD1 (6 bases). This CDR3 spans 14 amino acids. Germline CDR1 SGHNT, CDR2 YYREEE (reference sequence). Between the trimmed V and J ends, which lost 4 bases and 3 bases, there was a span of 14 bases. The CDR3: CASSPGTSLYEQYF. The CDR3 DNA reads TGTGCCAGCAGCCCCGGGACAAGCCTCTACGAGCAGTACTTC.

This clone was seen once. CDR3 nucleotides: TGTGCCAGCAGATTACTACTAGCGGGAGGGCCCCCTGTGGCCAAAAACATTCAGTACTTC. It encodes CASRLLLAGGPPVAKNIQYF. V is TRBV2 and J is TRBJ2-4, with 13 bases identical to TRBD2. Germline V gene lookup returns CDR1 SNHLY and CDR2 FYNNEI. The CDR3 loop spans 20 amino acids. V was pared by 6 bases and J by 1 base, with 15 bases of the junction left unmatched.

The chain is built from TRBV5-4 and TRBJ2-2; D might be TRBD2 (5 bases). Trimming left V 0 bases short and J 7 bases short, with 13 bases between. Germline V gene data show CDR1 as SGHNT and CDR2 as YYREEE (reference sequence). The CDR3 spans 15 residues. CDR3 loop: CASSLERVVHGELFF. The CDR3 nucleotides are TGTGCCAGCAGCTTGGAGAGGGTTGTACACGGGGAGCTGTTTTTT.

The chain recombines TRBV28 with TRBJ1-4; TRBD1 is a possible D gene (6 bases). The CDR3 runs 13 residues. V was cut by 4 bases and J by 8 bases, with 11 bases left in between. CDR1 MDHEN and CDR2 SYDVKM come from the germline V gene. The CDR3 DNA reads TGTGCCAGCAGTTGGCAGGGGCGGGAAAAACTGTTTTTT. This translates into CASSWQGREKLFF.

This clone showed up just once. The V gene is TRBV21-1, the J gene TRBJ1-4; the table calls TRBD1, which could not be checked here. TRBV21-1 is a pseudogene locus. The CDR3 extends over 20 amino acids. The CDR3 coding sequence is TGTGCCAGCAGCAAACCTAGGACAGAATTGGGTGAAGTGGCTAATGAAAAACTGTTTTTT. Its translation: CASSKPRTELGEVANEKLFF.

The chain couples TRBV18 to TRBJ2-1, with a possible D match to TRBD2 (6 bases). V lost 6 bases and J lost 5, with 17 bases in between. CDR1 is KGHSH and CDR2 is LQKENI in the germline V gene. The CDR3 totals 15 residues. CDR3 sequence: CASSPWAGINNEQFF. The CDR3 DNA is TGTGCCAGCTCCCCTTGGGCGGGAATAAACAATGAGCAGTTCTTC.

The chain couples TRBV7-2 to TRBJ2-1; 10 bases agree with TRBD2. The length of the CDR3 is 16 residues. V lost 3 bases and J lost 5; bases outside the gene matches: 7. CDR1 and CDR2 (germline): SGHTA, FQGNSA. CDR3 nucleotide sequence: TGTGCCAGCAGCTTGCCCGGGACTAGCGAAGACAATGAGCAGTTCTTC. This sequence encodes CASSLPGTSEDNEQFF.

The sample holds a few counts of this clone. In DNA, the CDR3 is TGTGCCAGCAGAACAGACAGGGGCATGAACACTGAAGCTTTCTTT. Protein product: CASRTDRGMNTEAFF. V gene TRBV6-6 combines with J gene TRBJ1-1; 8 bases align to TRBD1. The CDR3 runs 15 residues. Germline V gives CDR1 MNHNY, CDR2 SVGAGI (reference sequence). Unmatched junction bases numbered 6, after V lost 6 bases and J lost 0 bases.

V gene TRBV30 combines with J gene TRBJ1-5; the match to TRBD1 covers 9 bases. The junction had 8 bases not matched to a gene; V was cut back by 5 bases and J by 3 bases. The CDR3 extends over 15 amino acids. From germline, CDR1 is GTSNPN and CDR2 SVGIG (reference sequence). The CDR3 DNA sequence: TGTGCCTGGCGACCCCGGGACAGGGACAATCAGCCCCAGCATTTT. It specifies CAWRPRDRDNQPQHF.

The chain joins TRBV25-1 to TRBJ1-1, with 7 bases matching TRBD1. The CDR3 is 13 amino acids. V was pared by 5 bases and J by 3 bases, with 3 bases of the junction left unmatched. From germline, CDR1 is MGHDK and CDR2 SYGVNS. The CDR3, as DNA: TGTGCCAGCAGTATGGGACAGTACACTGAAGCTTTCTTT. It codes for CASSMGQYTEAFF.

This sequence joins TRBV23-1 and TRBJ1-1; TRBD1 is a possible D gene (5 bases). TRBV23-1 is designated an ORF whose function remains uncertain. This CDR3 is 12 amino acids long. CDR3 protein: CVCGGIGTEAFF. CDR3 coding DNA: TGCGTCTGCGGGGGGATCGGGACTGAAGCTTTCTTT.

The CDR3 region is CASSRDRGRKTQYF. CDR3 DNA: TGTGCCAGCAGTAGGGACAGGGGTAGGAAGACCCAGTACTTC. The gene calls are TRBV6-1 and TRBJ2-5; TRBD1 aligns across 10 bases. From germline, CDR1 is MNHNS and CDR2 SASEGT. The CDR3 extends over 14 amino acids. V dropped 5 bases and J dropped 6; count of bases not matched to a gene: 6.

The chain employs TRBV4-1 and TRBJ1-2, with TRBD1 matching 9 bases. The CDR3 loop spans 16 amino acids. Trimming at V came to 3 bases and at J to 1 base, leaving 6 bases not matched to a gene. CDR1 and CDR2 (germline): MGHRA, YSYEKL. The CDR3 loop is CASSQGTGRYNYGYTF. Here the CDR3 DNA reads TGCGCCAGCAGCCAGGGGACAGGGAGATATAACTATGGCTACACCTTC.

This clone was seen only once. CDR3 loop: CASTRERLAGVPYNEQFF. The DNA for the CDR3 is TGTGCCAGCACCCGCGAGAGACTAGCGGGAGTACCCTACAATGAGCAGTTCTTC. The chain joins TRBV21-1 to TRBJ2-1; the table gives TRBD2 as D, unverified against the DNA. TRBV21-1 is marked as a pseudogene. CDR3 length: 18 amino acids.

CDR3 sequence: CASSLGQGTNSPLHF. DNA for the CDR3: TGTGCCAGCAGCCTCGGACAGGGGACTAATTCACCCCTCCACTTT. The rearrangement links TRBV7-2 to TRBJ1-6, with TRBD1 matching 9 bases. The CDR3 is 15 amino acids. Trimming removed 5 bases from V and 6 bases from J; junction bases left unmatched: 5. Germline values: CDR1 SGHTA, CDR2 FQGNSA.

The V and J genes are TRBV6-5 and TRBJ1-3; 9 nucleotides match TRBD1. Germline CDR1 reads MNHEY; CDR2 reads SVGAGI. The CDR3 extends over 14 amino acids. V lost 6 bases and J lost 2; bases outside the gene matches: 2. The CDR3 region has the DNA TGTGCCAGCAGGGGGACAGGGACTGGAAACACCATATATTTT. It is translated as CASRGTGTGNTIYF.

The CDR3: CASSSTGSGVYEQYF. The DNA for the CDR3 is TGTGCCAGCAGCTCCACAGGGTCAGGGGTCTACGAGCAGTACTTC. The rearrangement joins TRBV11-2 to TRBJ2-7; tentatively, D is TRBD1 (6 bases). This CDR3 comprises 15 residues. V shed 4 bases and J shed 3 bases, with 16 bases lying between them. Germline CDR1 reads SGHAT; CDR2 reads FQNNGV.